This record covers a single T cell receptor beta chain. Antigen: not known. The sample comes from a study of cytomegalovirus exposure and HLA in healthy donors. Across the whole study: Approximately 190 million T cells yielded roughly 120 million unique TCR beta sequences, as an earlier analysis found.

Germline V gives CDR1 SGHRS, CDR2 YFSETQ. The CDR3 extends over 16 amino acids. Trimming left V 0 bases short and J 4 bases short, with 13 bases between. Study-level results: At a 0.05 false discovery rate, a later analysis found some 18,000 TCR beta sequences to be associated with HLA alleles.

Primers for the PCR totalled 60 Vbeta and 13 Jbeta. Measured with immunoSEQ multiplex PCR; TCRdb has only the in-frame clones, and not every one. The sample lists some 87,000 clones; 78% were seen once. The sequence came from a man between 18 and 35 years old in good health and CMV-seropositive. The chain uses TRBV5-1 and TRBJ1-4; D unclear. Sequences were obtained from PBMCs. The CDR3 protein is CASSLAGPGGNEKLFF. The CDR3 DNA reads TGCGCCAGCAGCTTGGCCGGTCCAGGAGGTAATGAAAAACTGTTTTTT.